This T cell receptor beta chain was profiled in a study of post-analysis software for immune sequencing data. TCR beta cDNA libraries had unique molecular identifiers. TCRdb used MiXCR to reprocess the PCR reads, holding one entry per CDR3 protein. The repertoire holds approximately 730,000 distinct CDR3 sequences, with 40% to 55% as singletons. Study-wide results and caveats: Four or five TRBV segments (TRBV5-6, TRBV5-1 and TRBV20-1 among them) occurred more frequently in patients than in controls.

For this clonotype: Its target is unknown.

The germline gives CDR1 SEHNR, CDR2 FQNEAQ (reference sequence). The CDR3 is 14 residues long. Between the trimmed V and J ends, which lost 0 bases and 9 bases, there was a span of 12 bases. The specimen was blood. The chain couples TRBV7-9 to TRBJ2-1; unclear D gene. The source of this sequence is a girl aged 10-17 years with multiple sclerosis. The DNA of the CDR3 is TGTGCCAGCAGCTTAGCGGTCCCACTCGCTGAGCAGTTCTTC. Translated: CASSLAVPLAEQFF. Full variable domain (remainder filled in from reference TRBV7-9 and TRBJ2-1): DTGVSQNPRHKITKRGQNVTFRCDPISEHNRLYWYRQTLGQGPEFLTYFQNEAQLEKSRLLSDRFSAERPKGSFSTLEIQRTEQGDSAMYLCASSLAVPLAEQFFGPGTRLTVL.